The clone carrying this TCR beta chain is a singleton in its sample. The CDR3 runs 14 residues. Germline-derived CDR1 and CDR2 are SNHLY and FYNNEI. Trimming pared 8 bases from V and 5 bases from J, leaving 13 bases between. The data are from a study of blood T cell repertoires in COVID-19. Study overall: COVID-19 samples collected from the United States, Italy and Spain covered acute and convalescent phases. PBMCs, B-cell-depleted T cells, or T cells were the source of the cDNA or gDNA that made up the material.

Per the study methods: Using reference gene primer amplification, nucleated cell counts were estimated. TCRdb's copy holds only in-frame clones and misses some; the assay was immunoSEQ multiplex PCR. The V and J calls and clone size are taken from that table; D and trimming were inferred from the DNA. The repertoire includes 200,000 to 250,000 clones, approximately 80% of them detected once, and around 7% sits in the top ten. The specimen was peripheral blood. This TCR was recovered from a woman aged 45-65 years with acute or convalescent COVID-19. This sequence joins TRBV2 and TRBJ1-6; D may be TRBD1 (6 bases). Here the CDR3 reads CASSGQRDNSPLHF. The CDR3 nucleotides read TGTGCCAGCTCAGGACAGAGAGATAATTCACCCCTCCACTTT.